Sequencing of this TCR beta chain was carried out in a study of graft-versus-host responses after intestinal transplantation. General study findings and limits: Circulating GvH clone levels at their peak were associated with HvG declines (early post-transplant). Clonal ratios of graft-versus-host to host-versus-graft in allografts were high for patients exhibiting graft-donor T cell macrochimerism.

The CDR3 is made up of 13 amino acids. J gave up 6 bases and V 5 bases, and 6 bases lay outside the gene matches. CDR1 SGHVS and CDR2 FNYEAQ come from the germline V gene. Of note for this clone: Its antigen remains unknown.

The method was immunoSEQ multiplex PCR; TCRdb's version includes in-frame clones alone and lacks a portion of them. Of 84,000 or so clones in the sample, around 86% were seen once. This receptor was taken from a human donor who was the organ donor for an intestinal transplant. J is TRBJ1-2 and V is TRBV7-6; 7 bases are a match to TRBD1. The material sequenced was unstimulated CD8+ T cells sorted from spleen or lymph node cells, taken before transplant. The CDR3 DNA reads as TGTGCCAGCAGCCCGGGGACAGAAGATGGCTACACCTTC. This codes for CASSPGTEDGYTF.